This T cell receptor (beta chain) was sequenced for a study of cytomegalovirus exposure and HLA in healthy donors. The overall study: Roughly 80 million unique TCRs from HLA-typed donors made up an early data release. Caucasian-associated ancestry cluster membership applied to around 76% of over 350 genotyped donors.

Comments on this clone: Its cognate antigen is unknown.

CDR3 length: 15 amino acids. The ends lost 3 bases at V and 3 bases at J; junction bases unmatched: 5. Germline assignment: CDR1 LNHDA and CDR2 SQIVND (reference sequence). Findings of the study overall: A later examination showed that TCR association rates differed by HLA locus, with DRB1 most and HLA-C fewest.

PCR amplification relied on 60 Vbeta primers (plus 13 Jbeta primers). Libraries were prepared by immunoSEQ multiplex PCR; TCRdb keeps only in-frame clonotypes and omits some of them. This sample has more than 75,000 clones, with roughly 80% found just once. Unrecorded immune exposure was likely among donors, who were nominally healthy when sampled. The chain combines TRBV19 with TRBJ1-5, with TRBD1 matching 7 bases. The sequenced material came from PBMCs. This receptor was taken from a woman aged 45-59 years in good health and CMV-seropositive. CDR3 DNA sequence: TGTGCCAGTAGTATCGCCAGGGGGAACAATCAGCCCCAGCATTTT. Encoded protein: CASSIARGNNQPQHF. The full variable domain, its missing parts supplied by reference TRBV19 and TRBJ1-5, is DGGITQSPKYLFRKEGQNVTLSCEQNLNHDAMYWYRQDPGQGLRLIYYSQIVNDFQKGDIAEGYSVSREKKESFPLTVTSAQKNPTAFYLCASSIARGNNQPQHFGDGTRLSIL.